This T cell receptor beta chain was sequenced for a study of blood T cell repertoires in COVID-19. Study in general: There were acute and convalescent COVID-19 samples, and they came from the United States, Italy and Spain. From T cells, B-cell-depleted T cells, or PBMCs came the material, which was cDNA or gDNA.

Which cohort a participant joined came from the clinical history participants gave. Symptom resolution, clearance, or two negative PCRs marked donors in Cohort 3 as recovered. This CDR3 contains 14 residues. V lost 4 bases and J lost 4; bases outside the gene matches: 5. Germline V gene data show CDR1 as ENHRY and CDR2 as SYGVKD. Data came from immunoSEQ multiplex PCR; TCRdb stores just in-frame clones and leaves some out. Of 450,000 to 500,000 clones listed, approximately 91% were seen once; the top ten hold just over 8%. The chain combines TRBV10-3 with TRBJ1-1; 8 bases match TRBD1. Input material: PBMCs or T cells enriched from blood (not recorded which). The clonotype originates from a woman between 55 and 75 years old who had recovered from COVID-19. CDR3 residues: CAISGSGTGTEAFF. The CDR3, as DNA: TGTGCCATCAGTGGCTCAGGGACAGGCACTGAAGCTTTCTTT.